This T cell receptor (beta chain) was recorded in a study of OX40 agonist ivuxolimab in advanced cancers. The table came from immunoSEQ multiplex PCR; TCRdb's copy has only in-frame clones and leaves some out. The sample has around 31,000 clones; around nine tenths are singletons. With 0 bases removed from V and 0 bases from J, the gap between germline ends came to 11 bases. This CDR3 comprises 16 residues. The germline gives CDR1 LGHNA, CDR2 YSLEER. V usage is TRBV4-3 and J usage is TRBJ1-1; D uncertain. This clonotype originated in an adult with an advanced solid tumor such as melanoma, head and neck, liver or kidney cancer. This specimen consisted of CD4+ or CD8+ T cells sorted from blood, obtained in a trial of the OX40 agonist ivuxolimab. The CDR3 region is CASSQDRVAMNTEAFF. The CDR3 region has the DNA TGCGCCAGCAGCCAAGATCGGGTGGCTATGAACACTGAAGCTTTCTTT.